The sequence of this TCR beta chain was determined in a study of patients and donors after allogeneic stem cell transplantation. TCRdb independently ran MiXCR on the RT-PCR reads; one entry per CDR3 protein. The repertoire holds around 160,000 distinct CDR3 sequences, with 30% as singletons. Germline lookup yields CDR1 KGHDR and CDR2 SFDVKD. This CDR3 region has 18 residues. Trimming removed 6 bases from V and 5 bases from J; junction bases left unmatched: 16. This clonotype was sampled from a human donor who was either an allogeneic HSCT recipient or a stem cell or donor lymphocyte infusion donor (not recorded which). It is not recorded whose cells these are; they may come from a transplant donor. J is TRBJ2-1 and V is TRBV24-1; 9 positions agree with TRBD2. Source material: blood, either unsorted or a sorted T cell fraction (not recorded which). The CDR3 DNA reads TGTGCCACCAGTCAGGAAATAGCGGGAGTTGGACCCCACAATGAGCAGTTCTTC. Its translation: CATSQEIAGVGPHNEQFF.